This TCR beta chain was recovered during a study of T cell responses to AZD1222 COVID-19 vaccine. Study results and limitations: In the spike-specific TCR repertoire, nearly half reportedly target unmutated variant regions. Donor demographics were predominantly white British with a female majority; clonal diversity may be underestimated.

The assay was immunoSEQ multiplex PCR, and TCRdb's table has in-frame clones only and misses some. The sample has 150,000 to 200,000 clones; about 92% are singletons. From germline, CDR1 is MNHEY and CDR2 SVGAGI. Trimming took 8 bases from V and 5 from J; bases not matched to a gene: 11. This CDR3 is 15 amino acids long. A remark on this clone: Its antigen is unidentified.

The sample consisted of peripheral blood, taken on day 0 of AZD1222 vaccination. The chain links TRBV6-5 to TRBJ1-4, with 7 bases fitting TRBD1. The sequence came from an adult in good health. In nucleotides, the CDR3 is TGTGCCAGCGTAGATCCGGGACAGCCGAATGAAAAACTGTTTTTT. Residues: CASVDPGQPNEKLFF.